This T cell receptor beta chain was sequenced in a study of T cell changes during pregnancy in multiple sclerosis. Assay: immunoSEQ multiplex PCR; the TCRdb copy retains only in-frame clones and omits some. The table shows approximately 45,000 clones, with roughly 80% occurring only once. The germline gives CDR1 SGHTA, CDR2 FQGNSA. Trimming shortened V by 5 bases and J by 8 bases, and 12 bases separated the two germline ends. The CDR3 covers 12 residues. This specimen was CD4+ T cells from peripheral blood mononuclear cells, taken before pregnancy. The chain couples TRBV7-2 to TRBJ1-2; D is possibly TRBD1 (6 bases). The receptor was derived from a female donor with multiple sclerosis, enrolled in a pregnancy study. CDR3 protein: CASSPLRGGYTF. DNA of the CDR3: TGTGCCAGCAGCCCCCTCAGGGGAGGCTACACCTTC.